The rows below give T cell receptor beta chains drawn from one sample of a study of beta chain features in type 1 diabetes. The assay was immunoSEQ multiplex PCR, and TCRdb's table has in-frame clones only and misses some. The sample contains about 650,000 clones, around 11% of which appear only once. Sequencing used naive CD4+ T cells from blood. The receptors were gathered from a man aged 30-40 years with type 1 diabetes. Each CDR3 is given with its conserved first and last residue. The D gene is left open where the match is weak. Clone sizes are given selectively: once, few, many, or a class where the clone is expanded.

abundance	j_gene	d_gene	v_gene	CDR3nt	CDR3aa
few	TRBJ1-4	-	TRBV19	TGTGCCAGTAACAATGGAAGGCCTAATGAAAAACTGTTTTTT	CASNNGRPNEKLFF
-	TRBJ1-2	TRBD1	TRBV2	TGTGCCACCAGAGCCCTGCTGACAGGGCTGAATGGCTACACCTTC	CATRALLTGLNGYTF
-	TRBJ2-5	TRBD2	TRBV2	TGTGCCAGCAGTGAGGGTGTAGCGGGGGTTGAGACCCAGTACTTC	CASSEGVAGVETQYF
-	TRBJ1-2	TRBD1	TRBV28	TGTGCCAGCACTCACGGACAGGGCCGGGGCTACACCTTC	CASTHGQGRGYTF
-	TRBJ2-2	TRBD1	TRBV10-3	TGTGCCATCAGTGAATCGGGACAGGGAGCGAACACCGGGGAGCTGTTTTTT	CAISESGQGANTGELFF
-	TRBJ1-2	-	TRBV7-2	TGTGCCAGCAGCCTTGGACGCCGGAAGGGGTATGGCTACACCTTC	CASSLGRRKGYGYTF
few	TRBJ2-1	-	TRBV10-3	TGTGCCATCAGTACCCAAACGAAAGGAGGTTTTGGGGATGAGCAGTTCTTC	CAISTQTKGGFGDEQFF
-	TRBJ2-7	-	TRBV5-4	TGTGCCAGCAGCTTGGCCGGCACCCAAAGCCCCTACGAGCAGTACTTC	CASSLAGTQSPYEQYF
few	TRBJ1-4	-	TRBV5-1	TGCGCCAGCAGCTTGTTCGGACCTCCAGGTGAAAAACTGTTTTTT	CASSLFGPPGEKLFF
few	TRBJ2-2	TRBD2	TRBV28	TGTGCCAGCAGCTCCCTGGGACTAGGGAACACCGGGGAGCTGTTTTTT	CASSSLGLGNTGELFF
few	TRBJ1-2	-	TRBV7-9	TGTGCCAGCAGCTTAGTACTCGAGGTTGGTGGCTACACCTTC	CASSLVLEVGGYTF
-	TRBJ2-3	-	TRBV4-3	TGCGCCAGCAGCCAAGAATCTGGGGGGACCGATACGCAGTATTTT	CASSQESGGTDTQYF
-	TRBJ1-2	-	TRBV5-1	TGCGCCAGCAGCTCGACCGCTTCGACCAACTATGGCTACACCTTC	CASSSTASTNYGYTF
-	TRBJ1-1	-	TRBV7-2	TGTGCCAGCAGCCCCCCCGGGGGACGAACTGAAGCTTTCTTT	CASSPPGGRTEAFF
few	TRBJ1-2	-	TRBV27	TGTGCCAGCAGTGCTCACCGGGACATCTATGGCTACACCTTC	CASSAHRDIYGYTF
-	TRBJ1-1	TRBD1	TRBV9	TGTGCCAGCAGCGATGGGACAGGGGGATCTGAAGCTTTCTTT	CASSDGTGGSEAFF
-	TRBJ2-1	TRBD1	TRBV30	TGTGCCTTCACACAGGGGACGTCCTACAATGAGCAGTTCTTC	CAFTQGTSYNEQFF
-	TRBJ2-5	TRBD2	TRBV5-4	TGTGCCAGCAGGGCCGGGACTAGCTCCCAAGAGACCCAGTACTTC	CASRAGTSSQETQYF
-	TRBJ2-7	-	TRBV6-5	TGTGCCAGCAGTACCCAGGGGCCGGACTACGAGCAGTACTTC	CASSTQGPDYEQYF
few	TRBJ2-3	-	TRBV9	TGTGCCAGCAGCGTACTCGAGGGGGGGCTAGGTAGCACAGATACGCAGTATTTT	CASSVLEGGLGSTDTQYF